A selection of T cell receptor beta chains follows, all from one sample in a study of blood T cells in healthy people across ages. TCRdb analysed the 5' RACE reads with MiXCR anew, one entry per CDR3 protein. The sample has over 1,500,000 distinct CDR3 sequences; around 48% are singletons. The sample consisted of blood. The source of these receptors is a woman aged 40 to 55 in good health. Both conserved end residues are part of each CDR3.

TRBV4-2	CASSQDRAGNDYGYTF
TRBV25-1	CASSGNLLPQETQYF
TRBV20-1	CSAPHGQTSTDTQYF
TRBV4-1	CASSATGVGGYTF
TRBV5-1	CASSRPARAQFF
TRBV5-1	CASSSDPGAGDYGYTF
TRBV27	CASSQRGGRSYEQYF
TRBV7-2	CASSLASGRSDEQYF
TRBV4-1	CASSQEASGPSYEQYF
TRBV7-2	CASSARTGGYTF
TRBV4-2	CASSQDVGARETQYF
TRBV29-1	CSVVSPGTQYF
TRBV2	CASSEAKRARGASIATDTQYF
TRBV7-2	CASSPRDRGGYTF
TRBV25-1	CASSEVAQETQYF
TRBV4-3	CASSYDPGETDTQYF
TRBV7-9	CASSPLRDFYDTF
TRBV4-3	CASSQEKSGNKNIQYF
TRBV29-1	CSVGTGPYGQYF
TRBV24-1	CATSDPTLASADTQYF
TRBV6-2/TRBV6-3	CASSTSGGAGTQYF
TRBV6-5	CASSYSSEWASNEQFF
TRBV20-1	CSARSTGNEQFF
TRBV27	CASSQGVDPLLDEQFF
TRBV5-4	CASSLQGVVETQYF
TRBV13	CASTSGAGVGANVLTF
TRBV20-1	CSAPDPGTGFASQETQYF
TRBV7-2	CASSPGTATDTQYF
TRBV18	CASSPYGQAAYEQYF
TRBV15	CATSAEGFGSPLHF
TRBV24-1	CATSGVAGVTDTQYF
TRBV4-3	CASSQGDRGLETQYF
TRBV7-9	CASSGTGSEPQHF
TRBV20-1	CSARDFGGAGPNEQFF
TRBV4-3	CASSHPSARGEQYF
TRBV18	CASPRPGAYSTDTQYF